This T cell receptor beta chain was sequenced in a study of blood T cell repertoires in COVID-19. Overall study context: Acute and convalescent COVID-19 samples came from the United States, Italy and Spain. Nucleic acid was either cDNA or gDNA, and it came from T cells, B-cell-depleted T cells, or PBMCs.

Authors' data handling: Amplifying reference gene primers gave estimates of nucleated cell counts. Libraries were prepared by immunoSEQ multiplex PCR; TCRdb keeps only in-frame clonotypes and omits some of them. V, J and clone size reflect that table, while D and trimming were determined from the DNA. The sample consists of about 190,000 clones, around nine tenths of them appearing once. This CDR3 has 16 amino acids. The ends lost 4 bases at V and 2 bases at J; junction bases unmatched: 6. Germline loops: CDR1 SGHTA, CDR2 FQGTGA. V gene TRBV7-3 combines with J gene TRBJ2-1; TRBD1 agrees at 9 bases. This clonotype was sampled from a man aged 35 to 55 with acute or convalescent COVID-19. The sequenced material came from peripheral blood. The CDR3 DNA reads as TGTGCCAGCAGCTCCTCGGACAGGGGCCCCTACAATGAGCAGTTCTTC. This translates into CASSSSDRGPYNEQFF.